The 15 T cell receptor beta chains given below trace back to one sample, sequenced in a study of T cell repertoires in cytomegalovirus infection. These receptors' antigens are unknown. TCRdb fed the reads into MiXCR, producing one record per CDR3 protein. Here the sample spans about 830,000 distinct CDR3 sequences, 30% to 35% being singletons. The sequences come from cultured CD8+ T cells from PBMCs, collected from culture after CMV antigen stimulation. These receptors were taken from a human donor in good health (CMV status not recorded). Some clones in this sample may be carry-over from other donors' samples.

The chain carries TRBV7-2 and TRBJ1-4; 10 bases map to TRBD1. Germline assignment: CDR1 SGHTA and CDR2 FQGNSA. The CDR3 totals 17 residues. The trim removed 1 base at V and 0 bases at J, leaving 2 bases unmatched. The CDR3 DNA follows: TGTGCCAGCAGCTTAGTGGGACAGGGGCCAACTAATGAAAAACTGTTTTTT. Amino acid sequence: CASSLVGQGPTNEKLFF.

This chain links TRBV18 with TRBJ2-7; 7 positions agree with TRBD2. CDR3 length: 15 amino acids. Germline CDR1 KGHSH, CDR2 LQKENI. The V and J ends lost 2 bases and 2 bases, in that order; junction bases with no gene match: 6. CDR3 DNA sequence: TGTGCCAGCTCACCAGGGGGGGAGGGCCCCTACGAGCAGTACGTC. This codes for CASSPGGEGPYEQYV.

This clonotype was seen ten or more times. The chain links TRBV7-2 to TRBJ2-3; no firm D call. The CDR3 is 13 amino acids. V dropped 6 bases and J dropped 4 bases, with 11 bases sitting between them. Germline V gene data show CDR1 as SGHTA and CDR2 as FQGNSA. The CDR3 bases are TGTGCCAGCAGATTCCAAGGTGCAGATACGCAGTATTTT. Translating gives CASRFQGADTQYF.

This clonotype has just a few counts. V usage is TRBV15 and J usage is TRBJ2-7; a possible D gene is TRBD1 (6 bases). Per germline, CDR1 LNHNV and CDR2 YYDKDF (reference sequence). The CDR3 contains 16 residues. The V gene lost 0 bases and the J gene lost 7 bases, with 19 bases spanning the gap. The chain's CDR3 is CATSRDRGTGSREQYV. DNA of the CDR3: TGTGCCACCAGCAGAGATAGGGGGACGGGGTCTCGGGAGCAGTACGTC.

This clonotype was recorded a few times. The V and J genes are TRBV6-1 and TRBJ2-3, with TRBD2 identical over 9 bases. V lost 3 bases to trimming and J lost 4 bases; unmatched junction nucleotides: 5. This CDR3 contains 15 residues. Germline loops: CDR1 MNHNS, CDR2 SASEGT. CDR3 coding DNA: TGTGCCAGCAGTGAGGGCGGGGGGGTAGCAGATACGCAGTATTTT. This codes for CASSEGGGVADTQYF.

The gene calls are TRBV14 and TRBJ1-1, with TRBD1 matching over 7 bases. The length of the CDR3 is 17 residues. The J segment lost 1 base and the V segment lost 4 bases, leaving 12 bases of the junction unmatched. The germline V gene has CDR1 SGHDN and CDR2 FVKESK. The CDR3 is CASSLYVVGDRNTEAFF. CDR3 DNA: TGTGCCAGCAGCCTCTACGTAGTAGGGGACAGGAACACTGAAGCTTTCTTT.

V is TRBV4-1 and J is TRBJ1-2; D is undetermined. Trimming stripped 0 bases from V and 6 bases from J, with 20 bases between. The germline gives CDR1 MGHRA, CDR2 YSYEKL. The CDR3 length is 17 residues. The CDR3 DNA is TGCGCCAGCAGCCAAGATCTATACGAACAGCGGGAGGATGGCTACACCTTC. This translates into CASSQDLYEQREDGYTF.

This chain uses TRBV10-2 with TRBJ1-1; D is uncertain. CDR3 size: 17 residues. V gave up 2 bases and J gave up 4 bases, with 20 bases separating them. Germline V gene sequence: CDR1 WSHSY, CDR2 SAAADI. DNA of the CDR3: TGCGCCAGCAGTGAGATCCTCCTGACATCCTGGGGCACTGAAGCTTTCTTT. It codes for CASSEILLTSWGTEAFF.

The chain uses TRBV7-6 and TRBJ1-2; 12 positions agree with TRBD1. CDR1 and CDR2 (germline): SGHVS, FNYEAQ. This CDR3 has 16 amino acids. Trimming at V came to 5 bases and at J to 2 bases, leaving 6 bases not matched to a gene. Here the CDR3 DNA reads TGTGCCAGCAGCCTGGGACAGGGGGCGACGAACTATGGCTACACCTTC. It yields the protein CASSLGQGATNYGYTF.

The chain joins TRBV20-1 to TRBJ2-5; tentative D call: TRBD1 (5 bases). V was cut by 0 bases and J by 0 bases, with 11 bases left in between. The CDR3 totals 15 residues. Germline loops: CDR1 DFQATT, CDR2 SNEGSKA (reference sequence). The CDR3 protein is CSARDRAGHQETQYF. CDR3 in DNA: TGCAGTGCTAGAGATAGGGCAGGGCACCAAGAGACCCAGTACTTC.

This clonotype appeared many times. The chain employs TRBV7-6 and TRBJ2-7; D is perhaps TRBD1 or TRBD2 (5 bases each). The CDR3 length is 19 residues. Germline CDR1 SGHVS, CDR2 FNYEAQ. The ends were cut back, 7 bases at V and 5 bases at J, with 33 bases in the middle. DNA of the CDR3: TGTGCCAGCACCCTAGAAGAGTATGGGGCAGATGAGGAGGAGGACGAGCAGTACGTC. It encodes CASTLEEYGADEEEDEQYV.

This clonotype showed up just a few times. The V gene is TRBV14, the J gene TRBJ2-5; 7 bases map to TRBD2. The CDR3 is made up of 17 amino acids. Germline-derived CDR1 and CDR2 are SGHDN and FVKESK. V was pared by 0 bases and J by 1 base, with 8 bases of the junction left unmatched. CDR3 nucleotide sequence: TGTGCCAGCAGCCAAGATCGGGGGGTGCATCTCCAAGAGACCCAGTACTTC. It is translated as CASSQDRGVHLQETQYF.

The genes are TRBV7-6 and TRBJ2-1; D is ambiguous. Germline V gene lookup returns CDR1 SGHVS and CDR2 FNYEAQ. The CDR3 loop spans 15 amino acids. V was clipped by 1 base and J by 5 bases, with 12 bases between them. The CDR3, as DNA: TGTGCCAGCAGCTTAGGAATGGGCTATAACAATGAGCAGTTCTTC. Protein product: CASSLGMGYNNEQFF.

The table lists this clonotype with a few counts. This sequence joins TRBV12-5 and TRBJ2-5; 9 nucleotides line up with TRBD1. CDR1 and CDR2 (germline): LGHNT, FRNRAP. J gave up 4 bases and V 5 bases, and 8 bases lay outside the gene matches. This CDR3 has 15 residues. The CDR3 DNA reads TGTGCTAGTGGTGGATACAGGGGGCAGAGAGAGACCCAGTACTTC. Translated: CASGGYRGQRETQYF.

This clonotype has only a few counts. The V and J genes are TRBV6-6 and TRBJ1-2; possibly TRBD1 for D (6 bases). The germline V and J ends were trimmed by 5 bases and 4 bases, with 11 bases remaining between them. This CDR3 has 13 amino acids. Germline CDR1 reads MNHNY; CDR2 reads SVGAGI (reference sequence). CDR3 protein: CASSNGQRYGYTF. In nucleotides, the CDR3 is TGTGCCAGCAGTAATGGACAGCGCTATGGCTACACCTTC.